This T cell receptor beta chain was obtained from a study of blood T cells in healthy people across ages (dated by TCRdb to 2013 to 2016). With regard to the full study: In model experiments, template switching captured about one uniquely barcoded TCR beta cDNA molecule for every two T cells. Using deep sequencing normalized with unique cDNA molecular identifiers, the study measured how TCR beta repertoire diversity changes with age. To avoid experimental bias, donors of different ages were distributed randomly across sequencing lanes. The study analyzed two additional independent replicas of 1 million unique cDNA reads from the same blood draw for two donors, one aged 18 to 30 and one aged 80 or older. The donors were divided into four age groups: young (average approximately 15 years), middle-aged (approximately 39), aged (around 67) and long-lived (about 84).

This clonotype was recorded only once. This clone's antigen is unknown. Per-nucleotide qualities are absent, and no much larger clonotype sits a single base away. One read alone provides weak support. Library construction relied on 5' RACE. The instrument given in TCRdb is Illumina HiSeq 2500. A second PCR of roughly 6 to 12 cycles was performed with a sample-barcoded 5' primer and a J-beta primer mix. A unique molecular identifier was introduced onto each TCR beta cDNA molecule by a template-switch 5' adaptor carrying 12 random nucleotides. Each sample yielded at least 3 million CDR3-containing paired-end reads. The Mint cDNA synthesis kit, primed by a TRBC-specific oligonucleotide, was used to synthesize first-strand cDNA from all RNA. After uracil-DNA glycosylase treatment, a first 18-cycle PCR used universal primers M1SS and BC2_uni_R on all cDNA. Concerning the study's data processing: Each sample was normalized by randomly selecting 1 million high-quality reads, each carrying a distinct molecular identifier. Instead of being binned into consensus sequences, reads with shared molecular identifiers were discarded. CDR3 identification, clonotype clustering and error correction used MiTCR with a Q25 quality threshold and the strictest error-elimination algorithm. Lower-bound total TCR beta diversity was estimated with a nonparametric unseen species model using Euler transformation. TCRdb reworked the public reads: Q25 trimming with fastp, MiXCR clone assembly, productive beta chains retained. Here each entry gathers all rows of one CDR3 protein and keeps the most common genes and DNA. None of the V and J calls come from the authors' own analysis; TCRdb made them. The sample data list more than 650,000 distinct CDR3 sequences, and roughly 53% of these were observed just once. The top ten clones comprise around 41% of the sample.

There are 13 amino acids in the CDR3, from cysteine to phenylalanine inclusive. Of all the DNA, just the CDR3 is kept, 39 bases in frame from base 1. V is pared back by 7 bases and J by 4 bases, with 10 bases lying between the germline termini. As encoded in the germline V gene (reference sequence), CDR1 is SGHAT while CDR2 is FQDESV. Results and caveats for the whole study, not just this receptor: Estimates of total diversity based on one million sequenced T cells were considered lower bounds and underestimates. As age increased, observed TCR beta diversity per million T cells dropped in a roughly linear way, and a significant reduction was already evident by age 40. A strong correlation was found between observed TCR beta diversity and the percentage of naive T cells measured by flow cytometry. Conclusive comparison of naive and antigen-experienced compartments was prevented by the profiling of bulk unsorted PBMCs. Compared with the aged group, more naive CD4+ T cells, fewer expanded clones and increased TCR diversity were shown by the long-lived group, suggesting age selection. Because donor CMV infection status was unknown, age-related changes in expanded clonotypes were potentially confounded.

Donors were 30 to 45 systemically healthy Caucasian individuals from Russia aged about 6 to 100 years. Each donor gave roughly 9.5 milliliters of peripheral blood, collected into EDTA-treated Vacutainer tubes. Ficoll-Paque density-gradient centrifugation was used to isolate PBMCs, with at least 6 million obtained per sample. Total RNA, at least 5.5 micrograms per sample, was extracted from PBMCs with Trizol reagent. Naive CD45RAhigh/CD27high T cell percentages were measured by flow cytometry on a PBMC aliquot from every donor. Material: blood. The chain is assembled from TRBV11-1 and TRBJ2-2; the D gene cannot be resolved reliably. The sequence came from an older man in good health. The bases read TGTGCCAGCACTTTAAGGTCCACCGGGGAGCTGTTTTTT. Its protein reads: CASTLRSTGELFF. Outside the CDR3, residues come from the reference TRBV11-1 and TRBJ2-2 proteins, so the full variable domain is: EAEVAQSPRYKITEKSQAVAFWCDPISGHATLYWYRQILGQGPELLVQFQDESVVDDSQLPKDRFSAERLKGVDSTLKIQPAELGDSAMYLCASTLRSTGELFFGEGSRLTVL.